This T cell receptor beta chain was profiled in a study of blood T cell repertoires in COVID-19. About the research overall: Donors in the United States, Italy and Spain gave samples during acute or convalescent COVID-19. Nucleic acid was either cDNA or gDNA, and it came from T cells, B-cell-depleted T cells, or PBMCs.

This CDR3 contains 17 residues. With 5 bases clipped from V and 4 bases from J, the junction kept 14 bases outside the gene matches. CDR1 is LNHNV and CDR2 is YYDKDF in the germline V gene (reference sequence). As originally analysed: Reference gene primer amplification yielded estimated nucleated cell counts. Assay used: immunoSEQ multiplex PCR; TCRdb lists only in-frame clones, some missing. V and J calls and clone size are those listed in that table; D and trimming were worked out from the DNA. The table records about 310,000 clones, approximately 86% of them present only once. The sequence came from a man between 18 and 29 years old with active or convalescent COVID-19. Sequenced input: peripheral blood. The V gene is TRBV15, the J gene TRBJ2-1; 7 bases match TRBD2. The CDR3 DNA follows: TGTGCCACCAGCTCCCCCGGGGGGTACCTCGGGTACAATGAGCAGTTCTTC. This sequence encodes CATSSPGGYLGYNEQFF.